This T cell receptor (beta chain) was observed in a study of OX40 agonist ivuxolimab in advanced cancers. The CDR3 extends over 14 amino acids. Germline V gives CDR1 SGHRS, CDR2 YFSETQ. Trimming left V 3 bases short and J 6 bases short, with 12 bases between. The assay was immunoSEQ multiplex PCR, and TCRdb's table has in-frame clones only and misses some. Found here are roughly 38,000 clones, approximately 80% of them singletons; the top ten hold around 1.8%. Baseline was the first blood sampling point, followed by cycle 4 day 1 and cycle 7 day 1. The source was CD4+ or CD8+ T cells sorted from blood, collected in a trial of the OX40 agonist ivuxolimab. The receptor's source is an adult with an advanced solid tumor such as melanoma, head and neck, liver or kidney cancer. The chain joins TRBV5-1 to TRBJ2-2; D ambiguous. The CDR3, as DNA: TGCGCCAGCAGCTCTTCGACGCAACCCGGGGAGCTGTTTTTT. Residues: CASSSSTQPGELFF.